This T cell receptor (beta chain) stems from a study of cytomegalovirus exposure and HLA in healthy donors. For the study at large: According to later analysis, the same platform produced the approximately 120 validation and approximately 700 first-cohort repertoires.

Trimming took off 1 base at V and 3 bases at J, with 13 bases between the two ends. The germline gives CDR1 KGHSH, CDR2 LQKENI. The CDR3 is made up of 15 amino acids. This clone was observed a handful of times. Its antigen is unknown. The repertoire was sequenced with immunoSEQ multiplex PCR; TCRdb's copy has only in-frame clones and lacks some. This repertoire shows some 150,000 clones, around 83% found once; its top ten account for 2.1%. Regarding the study as a whole: Many donors shared some public TCRs, even though most TCR sequences were rare. In a later analysis, first-cohort TCR clusters were found to tend to co-occur in the 95 to 150 validation repertoires. Cytomegalovirus association was assigned to about 150 TCR beta chains.

This clonotype originated in a human donor in good health. This rearrangement joins TRBV18 to TRBJ2-7; D gene uncertain. The sequencing input was PBMCs. The CDR3 DNA reads TGTGCCAGCTCACCACGGCAGGCTGTCCTCTACGAGCAGTACTTC. Its protein is CASSPRQAVLYEQYF.